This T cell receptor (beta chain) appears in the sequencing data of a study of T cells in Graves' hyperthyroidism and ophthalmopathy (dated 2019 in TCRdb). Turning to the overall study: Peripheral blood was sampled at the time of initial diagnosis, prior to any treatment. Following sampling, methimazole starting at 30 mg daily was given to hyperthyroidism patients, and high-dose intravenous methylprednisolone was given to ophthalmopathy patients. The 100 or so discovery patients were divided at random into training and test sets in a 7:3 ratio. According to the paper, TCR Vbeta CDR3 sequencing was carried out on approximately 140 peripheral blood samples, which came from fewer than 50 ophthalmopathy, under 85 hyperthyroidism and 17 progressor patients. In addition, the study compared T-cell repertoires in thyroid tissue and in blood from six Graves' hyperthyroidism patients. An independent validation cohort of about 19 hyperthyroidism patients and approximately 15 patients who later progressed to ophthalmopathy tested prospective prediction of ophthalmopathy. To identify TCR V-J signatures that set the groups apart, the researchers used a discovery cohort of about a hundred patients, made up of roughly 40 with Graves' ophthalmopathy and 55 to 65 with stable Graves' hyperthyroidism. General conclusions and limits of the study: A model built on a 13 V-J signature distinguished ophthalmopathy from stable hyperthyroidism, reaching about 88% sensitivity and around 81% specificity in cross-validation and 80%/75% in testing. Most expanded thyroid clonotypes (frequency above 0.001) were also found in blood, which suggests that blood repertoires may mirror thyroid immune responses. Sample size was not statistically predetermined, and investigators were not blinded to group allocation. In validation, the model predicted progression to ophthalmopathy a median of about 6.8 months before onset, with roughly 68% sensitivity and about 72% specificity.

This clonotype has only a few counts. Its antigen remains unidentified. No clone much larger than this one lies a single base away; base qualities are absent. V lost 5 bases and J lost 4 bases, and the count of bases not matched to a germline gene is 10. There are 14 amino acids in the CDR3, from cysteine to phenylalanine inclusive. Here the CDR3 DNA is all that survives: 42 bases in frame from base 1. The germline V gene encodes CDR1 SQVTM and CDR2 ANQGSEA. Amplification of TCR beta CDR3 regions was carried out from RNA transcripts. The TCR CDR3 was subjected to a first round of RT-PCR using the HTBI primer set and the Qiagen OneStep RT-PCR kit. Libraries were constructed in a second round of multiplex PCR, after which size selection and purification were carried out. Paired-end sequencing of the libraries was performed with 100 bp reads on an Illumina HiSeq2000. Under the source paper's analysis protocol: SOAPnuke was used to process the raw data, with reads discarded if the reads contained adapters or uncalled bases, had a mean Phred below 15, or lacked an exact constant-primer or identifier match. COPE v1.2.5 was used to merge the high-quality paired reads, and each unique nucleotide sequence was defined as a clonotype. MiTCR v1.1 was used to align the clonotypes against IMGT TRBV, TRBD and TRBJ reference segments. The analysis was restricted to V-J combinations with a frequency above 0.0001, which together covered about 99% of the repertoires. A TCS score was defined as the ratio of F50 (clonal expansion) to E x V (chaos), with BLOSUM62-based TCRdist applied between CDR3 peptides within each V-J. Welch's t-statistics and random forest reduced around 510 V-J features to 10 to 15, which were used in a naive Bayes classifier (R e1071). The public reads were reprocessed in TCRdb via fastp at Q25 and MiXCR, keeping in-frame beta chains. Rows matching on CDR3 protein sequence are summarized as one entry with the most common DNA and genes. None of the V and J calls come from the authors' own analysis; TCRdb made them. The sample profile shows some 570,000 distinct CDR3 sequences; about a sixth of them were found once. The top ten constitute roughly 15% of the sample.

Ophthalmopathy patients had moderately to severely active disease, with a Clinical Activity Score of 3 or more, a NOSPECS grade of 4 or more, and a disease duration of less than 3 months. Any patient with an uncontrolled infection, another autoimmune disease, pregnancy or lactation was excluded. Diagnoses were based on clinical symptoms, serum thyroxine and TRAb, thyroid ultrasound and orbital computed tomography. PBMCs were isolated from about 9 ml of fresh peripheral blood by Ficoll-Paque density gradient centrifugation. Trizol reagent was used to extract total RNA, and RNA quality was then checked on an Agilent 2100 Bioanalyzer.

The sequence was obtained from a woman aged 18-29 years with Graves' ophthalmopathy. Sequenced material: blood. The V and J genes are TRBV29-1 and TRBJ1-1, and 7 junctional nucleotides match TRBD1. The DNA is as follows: TGCAGCGTTCAACCCAGGGGGGGGGGCACTGAAGCTTTCTTT. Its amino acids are CSVQPRGGGTEAFF.